The entry that follows covers one T cell receptor beta chain sequence. Its antigen is unknown. Reverse transcription of all isolated RNA meant that expressed TCRB transcripts were sequenced. Each sample of naive, central memory or regulatory T cells had, on average, about 3.57 million reads. Clones were read by immunoSEQ multiplex PCR, and TCRdb kept only the in-frame ones, dropping some. The table includes about 160,000 clones, roughly 65% detected once. The sample is drawn from a study of beta chain features in type 1 diabetes. Broader study findings: Shortening of TCRB CDR3s, moderate but significant, appeared in all four CD4+ subsets of Type 1 diabetes patients.

Trimming pared 5 bases from V and 5 bases from J, leaving 10 bases between. The germline V gene encodes CDR1 SNHLY and CDR2 FYNNEI. The CDR3 is made up of 13 amino acids. Each sorted population was over 98% pure. The sequenced sample was naive CD4+ T cells from blood. The sequence was obtained from a man younger than 45 with type 1 diabetes. The chain joins TRBV2 to TRBJ1-5; D remains ambiguous. The CDR3 DNA follows: TGTGCCAGCAGTTACAGTCTAGATCAGCCCCAGCATTTT. Amino acids: CASSYSLDQPQHF.